The 9 T cell receptor beta chains below all came from one sample that was sequenced in a study of blood T cell repertoires in COVID-19. Some clones are missing from TCRdb's copy, which holds only in-frame ones; the method was immunoSEQ multiplex PCR. The table records over 65,000 clones, around four fifths of them present only once. The sample comprised peripheral blood. These receptors all come from an elderly man with active or convalescent COVID-19.

This chain joins TRBV10-2 and TRBJ2-1; tentative D call: TRBD2 (5 bases). The germline V and J ends were trimmed by 0 bases and 9 bases, with 12 bases remaining between them. This CDR3 has 14 amino acids. CDR1 is WSHSY and CDR2 is SAAADI in the germline V gene. CDR3 protein: CASSESRLGSEQFF. CDR3 DNA sequence: TGCGCCAGCAGTGAGTCGAGGCTGGGGAGTGAGCAGTTCTTC.

This sequence joins TRBV28 and TRBJ1-1; possibly TRBD1 for D (6 bases). The CDR3 runs to 15 residues. The V and J ends lost 4 bases and 4 bases respectively, with 16 bases between them. Germline V lookup: CDR1 MDHEN, CDR2 SYDVKM. In DNA form, the CDR3 reads TGTGCCAGCAGTTCGCCCGGGGGGCCGGCCACTGAAGCTTTCTTT. This codes for CASSSPGGPATEAFF.

The chain couples TRBV5-1 to TRBJ1-5; possible D gene TRBD1, 5 bases. The CDR3 is made up of 16 amino acids. Germline CDR1 SGHRS, CDR2 YFSETQ. Between the trimmed V and J ends, which lost 0 bases and 2 bases, there was a span of 12 bases. For the CDR3, the DNA is TGCGCCAGCAGCTTGGGGGCGGGGGATGGCAATCAGCCCCAGCATTTT. Encoded protein: CASSLGAGDGNQPQHF. Complete variable domain (other parts from reference TRBV5-1 and TRBJ1-5): KAGVTQTPRYLIKTRGQQVTLSCSPISGHRSVSWYQQTPGQGLQFLFEYFSETQRNKGNFPGRFSGRQFSNSRSEMNVSTLELGDSALYLCASSLGAGDGNQPQHFGDGTRLSIL.

This chain joins TRBV3-1 (or the pseudogene TRBV3-2) and TRBJ2-1; TRBD2 might be the D (7 bases). Germline V gene sequence: CDR1 LGHDT, CDR2 YNNKEL (reference sequence). The CDR3 is made up of 15 amino acids. Trimming took 1 base from V and 5 from J, leaving 12 bases between them. CDR3 nucleotides: TGTGCCAGCAGCCAAGGTCCGGGGGGCCACAATGAGCAGTTCTTC. This codes for CASSQGPGGHNEQFF.

The chain uses TRBV11-3 and TRBJ2-7, with TRBD2 identical over 10 bases. This CDR3 region has 13 residues. Germline trimming cut 5 bases from V and 4 bases from J; bases unmatched to any gene: 2. Germline V gene sequence: CDR1 SGHNT, CDR2 YENEEA. CDR3 amino acids: CASSLAGEYEQYV. The CDR3 bases are TGTGCCAGCAGCCTAGCGGGAGAGTACGAGCAGTACGTC.

The chain uses TRBV3-1 (or the pseudogene TRBV3-2) and TRBJ1-1, with a possible D match to TRBD1 (6 bases). Germline V gene sequence: CDR1 LGHDT, CDR2 YNNKEL (reference sequence). V lost 5 bases and J 4 bases, leaving 14 bases between the germline ends. This CDR3 region has 14 residues. CDR3 amino acids: CASSTTGYGTEAFF. In DNA form, the CDR3 reads TGTGCCAGCAGCACTACAGGGTATGGCACTGAAGCTTTCTTT.

This rearrangement joins TRBV4-1 to TRBJ2-1, with no clear D. There are 16 residues in the CDR3. CDR1 is MGHRA and CDR2 is YSYEKL in the germline V gene. Trimming took 4 bases from V and 4 from J, leaving 17 bases between them. The CDR3 spells CASSPLDLVWYNEQFF. CDR3 coding DNA: TGCGCCAGCAGCCCCTTGGATCTAGTATGGTACAATGAGCAGTTCTTC.

The chain employs TRBV2 and TRBJ2-2, with D possibly being TRBD1 (6 bases). CDR1 is SNHLY and CDR2 is FYNNEI in the germline V gene. The CDR3 runs to 12 residues. The V end was cut by 5 bases, the J end by 8 bases, with 9 bases between. CDR3 sequence reads: CASSQGTGELFF. As DNA, the CDR3 is TGTGCCAGCAGTCAGGGGACGGGGGAGCTGTTTTTT.

The chain recombines TRBV3-1 (or the pseudogene TRBV3-2) with TRBJ1-2; D gene uncertain. This CDR3 has 13 residues. With 0 bases removed from V and 8 bases from J, the gap between germline ends came to 10 bases. Germline V gives CDR1 LGHDT, CDR2 YNNKEL (reference sequence). For the CDR3, the DNA is TGTGCCAGCAGCCAAGATGGTATGAGGGGCTACACCTTC. Translating gives CASSQDGMRGYTF.